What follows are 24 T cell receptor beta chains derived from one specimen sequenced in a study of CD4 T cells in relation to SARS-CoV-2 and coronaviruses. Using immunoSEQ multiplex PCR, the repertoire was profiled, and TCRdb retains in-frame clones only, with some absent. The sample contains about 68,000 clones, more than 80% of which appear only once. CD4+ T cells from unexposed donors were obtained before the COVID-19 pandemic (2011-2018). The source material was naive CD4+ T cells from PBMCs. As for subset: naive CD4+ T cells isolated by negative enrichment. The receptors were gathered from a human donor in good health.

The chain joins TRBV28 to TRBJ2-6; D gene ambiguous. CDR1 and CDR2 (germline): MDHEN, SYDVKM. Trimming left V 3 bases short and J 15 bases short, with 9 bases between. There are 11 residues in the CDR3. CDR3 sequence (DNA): TGTGCCAGCAGTTTCCTCACTGGCCTGACTTTC. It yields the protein CASSFLTGLTF.

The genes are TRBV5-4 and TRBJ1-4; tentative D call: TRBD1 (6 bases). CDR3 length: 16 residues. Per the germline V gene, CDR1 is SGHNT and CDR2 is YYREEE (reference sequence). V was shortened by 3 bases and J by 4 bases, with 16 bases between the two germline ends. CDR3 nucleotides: TGTGCCAGCAGCTCATGGGTCGGGGGCCGTAATGAAAAACTGTTTTTT. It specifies CASSSWVGGRNEKLFF.

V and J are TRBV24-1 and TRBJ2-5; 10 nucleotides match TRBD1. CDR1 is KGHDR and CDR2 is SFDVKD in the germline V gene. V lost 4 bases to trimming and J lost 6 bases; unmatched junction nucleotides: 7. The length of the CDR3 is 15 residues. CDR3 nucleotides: TGTGCCACCAGTGACCCTAGACAGGGGGCGCAGACCCAGTACTTC. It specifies CATSDPRQGAQTQYF.

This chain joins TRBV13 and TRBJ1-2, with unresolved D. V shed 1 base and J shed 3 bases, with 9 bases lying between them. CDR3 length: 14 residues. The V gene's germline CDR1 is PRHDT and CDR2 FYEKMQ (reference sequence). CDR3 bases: TGTGCCAGCAGCTTAGTGGCGGGGTACTATGGCTACACCTTC. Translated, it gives CASSLVAGYYGYTF.

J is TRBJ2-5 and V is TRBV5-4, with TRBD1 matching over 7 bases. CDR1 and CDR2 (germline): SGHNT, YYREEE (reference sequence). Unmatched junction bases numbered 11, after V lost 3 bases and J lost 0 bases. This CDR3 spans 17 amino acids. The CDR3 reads CASSSTKTGNNQETQYF. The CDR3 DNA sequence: TGTGCCAGCAGCTCCACTAAGACAGGGAATAACCAAGAGACCCAGTACTTC.

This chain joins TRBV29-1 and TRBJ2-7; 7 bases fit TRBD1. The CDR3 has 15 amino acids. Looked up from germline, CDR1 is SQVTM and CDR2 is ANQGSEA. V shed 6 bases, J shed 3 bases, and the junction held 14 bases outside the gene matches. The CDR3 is CSVRPTGAGDYEQYF. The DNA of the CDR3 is TGCAGCGTCCGACCTACAGGGGCCGGAGACTACGAGCAGTACTTC.

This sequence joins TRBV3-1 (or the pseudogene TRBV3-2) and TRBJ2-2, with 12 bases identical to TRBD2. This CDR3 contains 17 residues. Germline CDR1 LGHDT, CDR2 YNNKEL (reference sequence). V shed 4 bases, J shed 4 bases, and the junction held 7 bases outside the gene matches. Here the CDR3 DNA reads TGTGCCAGCAGCCTATACGGGACTAGCGGGTCCACCGGGGAGCTGTTTTTT. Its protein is CASSLYGTSGSTGELFF.

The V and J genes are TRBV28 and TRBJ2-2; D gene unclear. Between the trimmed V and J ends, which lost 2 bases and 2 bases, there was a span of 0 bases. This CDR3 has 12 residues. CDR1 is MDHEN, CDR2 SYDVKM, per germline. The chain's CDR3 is CASSLNTGELFF. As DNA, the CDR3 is TGTGCCAGCAGTTTAAACACCGGGGAGCTGTTTTTT.

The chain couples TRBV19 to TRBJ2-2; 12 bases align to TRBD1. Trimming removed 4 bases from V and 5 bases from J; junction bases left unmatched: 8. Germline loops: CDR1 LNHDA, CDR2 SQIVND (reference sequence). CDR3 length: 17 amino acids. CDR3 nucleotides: TGTGCCAGTAGTACTCCGGGACAGGGGGCTAAAACCGGGGAGCTGTTTTTT. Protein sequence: CASSTPGQGAKTGELFF.

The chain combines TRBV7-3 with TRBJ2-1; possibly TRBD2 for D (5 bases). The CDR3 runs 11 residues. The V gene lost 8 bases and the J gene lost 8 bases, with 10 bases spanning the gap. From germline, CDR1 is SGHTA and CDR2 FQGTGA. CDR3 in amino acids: CASAREHEQFF. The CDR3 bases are TGTGCCAGCGCGAGGGAACATGAGCAGTTCTTC. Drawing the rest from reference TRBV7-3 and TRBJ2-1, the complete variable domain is GAGVSQTPSNKVTEKGKYVELRCDPISGHTALYWYRQSLGQGPEFLIYFQGTGAADDSGLPNDRFFAVRPEGSVSTLKIQRTERGDSAVYLCASAREHEQFFGPGTRLTVL.

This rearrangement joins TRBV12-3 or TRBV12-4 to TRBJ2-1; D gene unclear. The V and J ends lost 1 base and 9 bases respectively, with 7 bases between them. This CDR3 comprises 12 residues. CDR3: CASSLGPSEQFF. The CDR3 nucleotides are TGTGCCAGCAGTTTAGGGCCCAGTGAGCAGTTCTTC.

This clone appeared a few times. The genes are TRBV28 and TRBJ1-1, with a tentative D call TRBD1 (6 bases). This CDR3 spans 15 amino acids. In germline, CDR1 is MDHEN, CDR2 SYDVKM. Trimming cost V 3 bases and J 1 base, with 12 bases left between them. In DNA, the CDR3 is TGTGCCAGCAGTTTCATAGGACAGCGGAACACTGAAGCTTTCTTT. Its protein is CASSFIGQRNTEAFF.

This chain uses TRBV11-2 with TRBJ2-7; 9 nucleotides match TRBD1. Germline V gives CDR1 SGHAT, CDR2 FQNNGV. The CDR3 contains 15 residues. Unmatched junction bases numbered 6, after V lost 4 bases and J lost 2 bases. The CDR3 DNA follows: TGTGCCAGCAGCTCGACGACAGGGGGACCCTACGAGCAGTACTTC. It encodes CASSSTTGGPYEQYF. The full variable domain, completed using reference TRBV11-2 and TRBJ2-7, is EAGVAQSPRYKIIEKRQSVAFWCNPISGHATLYWYQQILGQGPKLLIQFQNNGVVDDSQLPKDRFSAERLKGVDSTLKIQPAKLEDSAVYLCASSSTTGGPYEQYFGPGTRLTVT.

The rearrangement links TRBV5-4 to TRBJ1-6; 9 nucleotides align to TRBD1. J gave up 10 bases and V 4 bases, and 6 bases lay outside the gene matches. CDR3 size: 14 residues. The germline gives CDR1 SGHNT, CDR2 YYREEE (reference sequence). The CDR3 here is CASSVDRGNSPLHF. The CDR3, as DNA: TGTGCCAGCAGCGTGGACAGGGGAAACTCACCCCTCCACTTT.

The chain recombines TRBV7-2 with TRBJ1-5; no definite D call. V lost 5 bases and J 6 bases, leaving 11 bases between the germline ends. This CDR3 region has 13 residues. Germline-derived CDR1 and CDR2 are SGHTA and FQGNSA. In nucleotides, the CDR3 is TGTGCCAGCAGCCCAGATTTCAGTCAGCCCCAGCATTTT. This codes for CASSPDFSQPQHF.

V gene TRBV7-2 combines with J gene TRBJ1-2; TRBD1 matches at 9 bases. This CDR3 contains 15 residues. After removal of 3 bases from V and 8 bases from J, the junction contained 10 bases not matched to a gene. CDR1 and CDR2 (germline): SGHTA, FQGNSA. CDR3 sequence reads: CASSLLQGAFEGYTF. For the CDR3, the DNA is TGTGCCAGCAGCTTGTTACAGGGGGCGTTCGAAGGCTACACCTTC.

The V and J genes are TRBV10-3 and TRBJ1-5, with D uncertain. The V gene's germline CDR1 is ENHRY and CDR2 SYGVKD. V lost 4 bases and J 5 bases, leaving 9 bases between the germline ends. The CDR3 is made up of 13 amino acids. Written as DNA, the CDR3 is TGTGCCATCAGTGGTTACAGCGATCAGCCCCAGCATTTT. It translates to CAISGYSDQPQHF.

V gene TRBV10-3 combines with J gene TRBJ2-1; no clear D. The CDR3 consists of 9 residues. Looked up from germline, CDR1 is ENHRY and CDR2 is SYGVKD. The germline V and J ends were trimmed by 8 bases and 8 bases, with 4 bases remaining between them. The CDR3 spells CAIGDEQFF. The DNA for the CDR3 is TGTGCCATCGGGGATGAGCAGTTCTTC.

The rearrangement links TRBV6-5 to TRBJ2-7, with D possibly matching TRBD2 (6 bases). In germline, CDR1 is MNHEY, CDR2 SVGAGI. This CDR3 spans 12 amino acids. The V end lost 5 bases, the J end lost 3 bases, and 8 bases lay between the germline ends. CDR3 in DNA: TGTGCCAGCAGTAGGGGACTCTACGAGCAGTACTTC. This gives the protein CASSRGLYEQYF.

The CDR3 sequence: CASSPSEGANEKLFF. CDR3 coding DNA: TGTGCCAGCAGCCCGTCGGAGGGTGCTAATGAAAAACTGTTTTTT. J is TRBJ1-4 and V is TRBV3-1 (or the pseudogene TRBV3-2); no reliable D call. CDR3 length: 15 residues. Trimming shortened V by 4 bases and J by 3 bases, and 12 bases separated the two germline ends. The germline gives CDR1 LGHDT, CDR2 YNNKEL (reference sequence).

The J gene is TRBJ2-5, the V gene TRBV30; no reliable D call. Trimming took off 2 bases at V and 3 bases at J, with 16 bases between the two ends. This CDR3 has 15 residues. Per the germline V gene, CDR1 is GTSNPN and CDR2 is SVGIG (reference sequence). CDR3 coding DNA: TGTGCCTGGAGTTTTTCCCTAGGGCCCGAAGAGACCCAGTACTTC. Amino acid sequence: CAWSFSLGPEETQYF. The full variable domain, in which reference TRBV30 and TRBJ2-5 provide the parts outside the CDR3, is SQTIHQWPATLVQPVGSPLSLECTVEGTSNPNLYWYRQAAGRGLQLLFYSVGIGQISSEVPQNLSASRPQDRQFILSSKKLLLSDSGFYLCAWSFSLGPEETQYFGPGTRLLVL.

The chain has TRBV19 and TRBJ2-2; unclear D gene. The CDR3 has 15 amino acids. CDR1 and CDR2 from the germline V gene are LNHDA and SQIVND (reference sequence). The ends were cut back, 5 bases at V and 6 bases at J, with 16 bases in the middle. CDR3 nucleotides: TGTGCCAGTAGTGCTACACCCAGCGCAGCCGGGGAGCTGTTTTTT. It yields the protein CASSATPSAAGELFF. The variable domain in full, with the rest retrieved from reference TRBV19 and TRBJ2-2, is DGGITQSPKYLFRKEGQNVTLSCEQNLNHDAMYWYRQDPGQGLRLIYYSQIVNDFQKGDIAEGYSVSREKKESFPLTVTSAQKNPTAFYLCASSATPSAAGELFFGEGSRLTVL.

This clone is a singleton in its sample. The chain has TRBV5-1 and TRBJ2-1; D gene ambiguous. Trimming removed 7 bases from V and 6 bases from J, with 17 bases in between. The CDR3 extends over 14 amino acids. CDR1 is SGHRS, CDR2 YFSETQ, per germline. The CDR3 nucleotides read TGCGCCAGCGGCCCTGGTTATGGCGCCAATGAGCAGTTCTTC. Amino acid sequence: CASGPGYGANEQFF.

CDR3 residues: CASSKQGFSGNTIYF. The CDR3 DNA is TGTGCCAGCAGTAAACAGGGATTCTCTGGAAACACCATATATTTT. This rearrangement joins TRBV3-1 (or the pseudogene TRBV3-2) to TRBJ1-3, with TRBD1 as a possible D gene (6 bases). The CDR3 extends over 15 amino acids. The V and J ends lost 6 bases and 0 bases respectively, with 12 bases between them. The germline CDR1 and CDR2 sequences are LGHDT and YNNKEL (reference sequence).